This TCR beta chain was recovered during a study of OX40 agonist ivuxolimab in advanced cancers. At the level of the whole study: Ivuxolimab was an agonistic, fully human IgG2 monoclonal antibody directed against OX40 (CD134), a costimulatory receptor. Intravenous ivuxolimab was administered to patients every 2 weeks at six dose levels: 0.01, 0.1, 0.3, 1.5, 3 and 10 mg/kg. Of the roughly 51 patients in dose escalation, about 20 had hepatocellular carcinoma, approximately 15 had melanoma, 9 had renal cell carcinoma and 9 had head and neck cancer. The dose-escalation cohort was around 83% male with a mean age of about 58 years, ranging from roughly 23 to 85. Peripheral TCRbeta sequencing aimed to test whether ivuxolimab altered TCR sequence diversity and caused clonal T-cell expansion. Partial responses occurred in three dose-escalation patients, of whom one had hepatocellular carcinoma and two had cutaneous melanoma. The monotherapy dose-escalation portion (N of about 50 patients) of the phase I ivuxolimab trial is reported in the paper. Prior anti-PD-1, anti-PD-L1 or anti-CTLA-4 therapy was permitted, and 30% to 50% of dose-escalation patients had received checkpoint inhibitors.

For sequencing of the TCRbeta CDR3 region, genomic DNA was extracted from the sorted cells. The immunoSEQ Assay was used to sequence the TCRbeta CDR3 regions. As stored in TCRdb, this immuneACCESS dataset retains in-frame rearrangements with V and J assigned. A fraction of the clones does not appear; measured against another copy, unresolved V genes explain less than half of the discrepancy, and the remainder lacks a known reason. The sample yields about 60,000 clones; roughly 90% were counted once. The ten largest make up 0.67% of the sample. The sample holds a few counts of this clone. Its antigen target is currently unknown. No much larger clone exists at a distance of one base, and base qualities are not known. The trial excluded patients who had a history of autoimmune disease or were on systemic immunosuppression. Peripheral blood for TCR sequencing was drawn from every dose cohort at baseline, at cycle 4 day 1 and at cycle 7 day 1. The samples were drawn from a first-in-human, open-label, multicenter phase I dose-escalation trial of ivuxolimab. Adults with locally advanced or metastatic melanoma, renal cell, hepatocellular, or head and neck squamous cell carcinoma were enrolled in the trial. CD4+ and CD8+ T cells were sorted separately from peripheral blood before TCR sequencing.

On the study overall, not on this receptor specifically: Low levels of normalized T-cell clonal expansion were also seen in some patients who did not respond. The antigen specificity of the peripheral T cells that underwent clonal expansion was not determined. In partial responders in the 0.1-3.0 mg/kg groups, normalized peripheral clonal expansion was found to be among the lowest, especially among CD8+ T cells. Clonal expansion of both CD4+ and CD8+ blood T cells was observed from baseline to week 6 at doses 0.1 to 3.0 mg/kg. After ivuxolimab, expanded clones were on average more numerous among CD8+ T cells than among CD4+ T cells.

Sequenced here: CD4+ or CD8+ T cells sorted from blood, sampled in a trial of the OX40 agonist ivuxolimab. This clonotype was sampled from an adult with an advanced solid tumor such as melanoma, head and neck, liver or kidney cancer.

The nucleotides are TGTGCCAGCAGCTTATTCGTTTCGGGAGGGCGTTACAATGAGCAGTTCTTC. Translated, it gives CASSLFVSGGRYNEQFF. In this chain, TRBV7-2 is recombined with TRBJ2-1; 8 junctional bases match TRBD2. CDR1 and CDR2, per the germline V gene, are SGHTA and FQGNSA. Compared with germline, V lacks 2 bases and J lacks 4 bases; bases without a gene match: 10. Taken from cysteine to phenylalanine, the CDR3 has 17 residues. The read is trimmed to its CDR3 DNA, 51 bases read in frame from base 1.